These 15 T cell receptor beta chains originate from one sample sequenced in a study of blood T cell repertoires in COVID-19. Generated by immunoSEQ multiplex PCR, the TCRdb table keeps only in-frame clones and is missing some. Of 150,000 to 200,000 clones in the sample, roughly 87% were seen once. Material: PBMCs or T cells enriched from blood (not recorded which). Source of these receptors: a man aged 45-65 years who had recovered from COVID-19.

The gene calls are TRBV3-1 (or the pseudogene TRBV3-2) and TRBJ2-2; 8 positions agree with TRBD2. Trimming took 5 bases from V and 5 from J; bases not matched to a gene: 10. In germline, CDR1 is LGHDT, CDR2 YNNKEL (reference sequence). The CDR3 contains 16 residues. The CDR3 sequence: CASSSRAGGRTGELFF. DNA for the CDR3: TGTGCCAGCAGCTCGAGGGCGGGAGGTCGGACCGGGGAGCTGTTTTTT.

For the CDR3, the DNA is TGCAGCGCCTACGATGGGACAGGGCGAAATGAGCAGTTCTTC. Its translation is CSAYDGTGRNEQFF. The rearrangement uses TRBV29-1 and TRBJ2-1; the match to TRBD1 covers 9 bases. CDR1 is SQVTM and CDR2 is ANQGSEA in the germline V gene. The CDR3 spans 14 residues. The junction had 11 bases not matched to a gene; V was cut back by 7 bases and J by 7 bases.

The chain employs TRBV3-1 (or the pseudogene TRBV3-2) and TRBJ2-6, with D uncertain. CDR3 length: 15 residues. Looked up from germline, CDR1 is LGHDT and CDR2 is YNNKEL (reference sequence). Trimming left V 4 bases short and J 0 bases short, with 7 bases between. This chain's CDR3 is CASSPQYSGANVLTF. The CDR3 DNA is TGTGCCAGCAGCCCTCAGTACTCTGGGGCCAACGTCCTGACTTTC.

The genes are TRBV28 and TRBJ1-2, with D perhaps TRBD1 (6 bases). CDR1 MDHEN and CDR2 SYDVKM come from the germline V gene. The ends were cut back, 7 bases at V and 3 bases at J, with 12 bases in the middle. The CDR3 spans 13 residues. The CDR3 protein is CASIRGADYGYTF. The DNA for the CDR3 is TGTGCCAGCATCAGGGGCGCAGACTATGGCTACACCTTC.

As for this clone: The CDR3 does not close with the conserved phenylalanine or tryptophan, likely indicating a read error. The limits of the CDR3 on the DNA are not certain, so only TCRdb's listed CDR3 is given. The chain uses TRBV5-6 and TRBJ1-5. CDR1 is SGHDT and CDR2 is YYEEEE in the germline V gene. The CDR3 contains 8 residues when both ends are counted. CDR3 amino acids: CASSSRAT.

V is TRBV28 and J is TRBJ2-3; unclear D gene. V was trimmed by 5 bases and J by 3 bases, leaving 12 bases between them. CDR3 length: 14 residues. Germline loops: CDR1 MDHEN, CDR2 SYDVKM. This chain's CDR3 is CASSLPLETDTQYF. For the CDR3, the DNA is TGTGCCAGCAGTCTTCCCCTGGAGACAGATACGCAGTATTTT.

The V gene is TRBV2, the J gene TRBJ2-1, with 11 bases lining up with TRBD2. The CDR3 spans 16 residues. CDR1 SNHLY and CDR2 FYNNEI come from the germline V gene. The V and J ends lost 5 bases and 7 bases, in that order; junction bases with no gene match: 10. The CDR3 is CASSYRSGRATNEQFF. In DNA, the CDR3 is TGTGCCAGCAGTTACCGTAGCGGGAGGGCCACGAATGAGCAGTTCTTC. Variable domain in full (rest from reference TRBV2 and TRBJ2-1): EPEVTQTPSHQVTQMGQEVILRCVPISNHLYFYWYRQILGQKVEFLVSFYNNEISEKSEIFDDQFSVERPDGSNFTLKIRSTKLEDSAMYFCASSYRSGRATNEQFFGPGTRLTVL.

This chain uses TRBV11-2 with TRBJ1-6; no clear D. V was trimmed by 0 bases and J by 4 bases, leaving 10 bases between them. The CDR3 consists of 16 residues. CDR1 and CDR2 (germline): SGHAT, FQNNGV. The CDR3 loop reads CASSLEAGRYNSPLHF. CDR3 nucleotide sequence: TGTGCCAGCAGCTTAGAGGCGGGGAGGTATAATTCACCCCTCCACTTT.

A note on this clone: One end of the junction is discordant with germline, which a read error may explain. The chain carries TRBV7-8 and TRBJ2-7; 8 bases align to TRBD2. Germline lookup yields CDR1 SGHVS and CDR2 FQNEAQ. The CDR3 consists of 15 residues. The CDR3 nucleotides read TGTGCCAGCAGTTTAGGGACGGGGGGGCCCTACGAGCAGTACTTC. Amino acid sequence: CASSLGTGGPYEQYF.

The rearrangement joins TRBV5-1 to TRBJ1-5; TRBD1 is a possible D gene (5 bases). CDR1 and CDR2 (germline): SGHRS, YFSETQ. This CDR3 is built from 15 residues. Trimming stripped 0 bases from V and 6 bases from J, with 13 bases between. The chain's CDR3 is CASSLAGGLGQPQHF. The CDR3 nucleotides are TGCGCCAGCAGCTTGGCCGGGGGGTTGGGTCAGCCCCAGCATTTT.

CDR3 sequence: CASSQWAGGNEQFF. CDR3 coding DNA: TGTGCCAGCAGCCAATGGGCGGGAGGGAATGAGCAGTTCTTC. The J gene is TRBJ2-1, the V gene TRBV16; TRBD2 matches at 9 bases. Unmatched junction bases numbered 2, after V lost 1 base and J lost 7 bases. The CDR3 is 14 residues long. Germline V lookup: CDR1 KGHSY, CDR2 FQNENV.

The chain recombines TRBV28 with TRBJ2-5, with TRBD1 matching 9 bases. The CDR3 has 15 amino acids. The germline gives CDR1 MDHEN, CDR2 SYDVKM. V shed 2 bases and J 5 bases; nucleotides not matched to a gene: 6. In DNA form, the CDR3 reads TGTGCCAGCAGTTTACCACTACAGGGGGCGGAGACCCAGTACTTC. This sequence encodes CASSLPLQGAETQYF.

V is TRBV19 and J is TRBJ1-5, with 11 bases lining up with TRBD1. This CDR3 region has 16 residues. V lost 5 bases and J lost 4; bases outside the gene matches: 7. Germline V gene data show CDR1 as LNHDA and CDR2 as SQIVND (reference sequence). The CDR3: CASSSLGTGGNQPQHF. In DNA, the CDR3 is TGTGCCAGTAGTTCCCTGGGGACAGGGGGGAATCAGCCCCAGCATTTT. Combining the CDR3 with reference TRBV19 and TRBJ1-5 gives the whole variable domain DGGITQSPKYLFRKEGQNVTLSCEQNLNHDAMYWYRQDPGQGLRLIYYSQIVNDFQKGDIAEGYSVSREKKESFPLTVTSAQKNPTAFYLCASSSLGTGGNQPQHFGDGTRLSIL.

At least ten counts were recorded for this clone. Here the CDR3 DNA reads TGTGCCAGCAGAAAGACAGCCGACACCGGGGAGCTGTTTTTT. It yields the protein CASRKTADTGELFF. This chain links TRBV6-4 with TRBJ2-2, with D perhaps TRBD1 (5 bases). CDR1 and CDR2 from the germline V gene are MRHNA and SNTAGT. V gave up 6 bases and J gave up 3 bases, with 11 bases separating them. This CDR3 is 14 amino acids long.

CDR3 residues: CASSSGVFGYTF. CDR3 DNA sequence: TGTGCCAGCAGTTCCGGGGTTTTCGGCTACACCTTC. The rearrangement uses TRBV5-4 and TRBJ1-2; D remains ambiguous. This CDR3 comprises 12 residues. Germline V gene lookup returns CDR1 SGHNT and CDR2 YYREEE (reference sequence). Trimming shortened V by 5 bases and J by 8 bases, and 13 bases separated the two germline ends. The full variable domain, its missing parts supplied by reference TRBV5-4 and TRBJ1-2, is ETGVTQSPTHLIKTRGQQVTLRCSSQSGHNTVSWYQQALGQGPQFIFQYYREEENGRGNFPPRFSGLQFPNYSSELNVNALELDDSALYLCASSSGVFGYTFGSGTRLTVV.